Sequencing of this T cell receptor (beta chain) was carried out in a study of blood T cell repertoires in COVID-19. This CDR3 spans 15 amino acids. The ends lost 5 bases at V and 3 bases at J; junction bases unmatched: 8. Per the germline V gene, CDR1 is MNHEY and CDR2 is SMNVEV (reference sequence). How the authors handled the data: Reference gene primer amplification gave estimated nucleated cell counts. TCRdb's copy holds only in-frame clones and misses some; the assay was immunoSEQ multiplex PCR. The V and J calls and the clone size are those of that table, but D and trimming were determined from the DNA. Seen here are tens of thousands of clones, about 80% observed once, and the top ten hold roughly half.

The clonotype originates from a woman in her seventies with acute or convalescent COVID-19. Sequenced sample: peripheral blood. V gene TRBV27 combines with J gene TRBJ2-7; 9 bases fit TRBD1. The CDR3 is CASSLHRQGDYEQYF. CDR3 bases: TGTGCCAGCAGTCTTCACCGACAGGGGGACTACGAGCAGTACTTC.